The source of this TCR beta chain is a study of T-cell memory formation after mild COVID-19. The wider study: Largely, the TCR clusters proved donor specific. Broader study findings: What remained unconfirmed was the SARS-CoV-2 specificity of second-wave clones peaking on day 37. A subset of responding clones appeared in pre-infection memory, suggesting cross-reactive memory joined.

Between the trimmed V and J ends, which lost 3 bases and 4 bases, there was a span of 9 bases. CDR1 is MDHEN and CDR2 is SYDVKM in the germline V gene. The CDR3 contains 14 residues. MiXCR was run by TCRdb on the 5' RACE reads, yielding one entry per CDR3 protein. The sample consists of under 300,000 distinct CDR3 sequences, about 17% of them appearing once. Points on this clonotype: Its antigen remains unknown.

This clonotype originated in a man aged 18 to 30 who had mild COVID-19 (a few samples of this study predate the infection). Cell type and time point are not known. The sample taken for sequencing was PBMCs or a T cell subset sorted from them (not recorded which). The chain has TRBV28 and TRBJ1-4; D unclear. CDR3 residues: CASSLESLNEKLFF. In DNA form, the CDR3 reads TGTGCCAGCAGTTTGGAGTCCCTTAATGAAAAACTGTTTTTT.